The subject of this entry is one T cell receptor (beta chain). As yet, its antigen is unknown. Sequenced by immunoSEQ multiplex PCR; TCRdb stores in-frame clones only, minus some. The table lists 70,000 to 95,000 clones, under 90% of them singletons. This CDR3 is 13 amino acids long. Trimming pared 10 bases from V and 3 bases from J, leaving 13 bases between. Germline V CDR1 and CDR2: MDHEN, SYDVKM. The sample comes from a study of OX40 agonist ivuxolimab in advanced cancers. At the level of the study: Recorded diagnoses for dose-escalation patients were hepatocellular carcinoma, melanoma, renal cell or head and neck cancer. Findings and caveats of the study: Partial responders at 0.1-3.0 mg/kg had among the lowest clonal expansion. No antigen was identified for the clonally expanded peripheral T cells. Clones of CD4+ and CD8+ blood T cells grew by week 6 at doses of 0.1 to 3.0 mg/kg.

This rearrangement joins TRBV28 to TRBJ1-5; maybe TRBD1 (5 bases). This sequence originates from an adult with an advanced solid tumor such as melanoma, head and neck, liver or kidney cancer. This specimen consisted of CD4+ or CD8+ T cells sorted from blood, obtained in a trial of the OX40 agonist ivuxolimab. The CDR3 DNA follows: TGTGCCATCAAGACAGCGCTCAATCAGCCCCAGCATTTT. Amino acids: CAIKTALNQPQHF.